The 5 T cell receptor beta chains below come from one sample, sequenced in a study of CD8 T cells in ankylosing spondylitis. One entry per CDR3 protein, called by TCRdb with MiXCR from the 5' RACE reads. The profile shows approximately 540,000 distinct CDR3 sequences, about an eighth of them singletons. No antigen has been assigned to these receptors. Broader study findings: Made up of roughly 8 highly homologous variants, a TCR beta motif appeared characteristic of ankylosing spondylitis blood.

Sequenced: blood, either unsorted or a sorted T cell fraction (not recorded which). The receptor source for this set is a male donor with ankylosing spondylitis.

This clonotype was counted once. The genes are TRBV18 and TRBJ1-5; no firm D call. In germline, CDR1 is KGHSH, CDR2 LQKENI. This CDR3 has 13 amino acids. V was clipped by 8 bases and J by 7 bases, with 15 bases between them. The CDR3 nucleotides are TGTGCCAGCAAACGAAGCGACTGGCAGCCCCAGCATTTT. It encodes CASKRSDWQPQHF.

This clonotype appeared many times. The chain uses TRBV7-9 and TRBJ1-1; TRBD1 matches 8 bases. Germline CDR1 reads SEHNR; CDR2 reads FQNEAQ (reference sequence). Trimming took 3 bases from V and 3 from J; bases not matched to a gene: 3. The CDR3 has 14 amino acids. The CDR3 DNA reads as TGTGCCAGCAGCTTCCAGGGGGCTGACACTGAAGCTTTCTTT. Translating it yields CASSFQGADTEAFF.

In its sample, this clonotype was seen a few times. V usage is TRBV25-1 and J usage is TRBJ1-2; TRBD1 is a possible D gene (6 bases). Trimming removed 1 base at V and 8 bases at J, with 14 bases between. The V gene's germline CDR1 is MGHDK and CDR2 SYGVNS. The CDR3 sequence is 14 residues long. The CDR3 spells CASSEFQGPGGYTF. The CDR3 DNA follows: TGTGCCAGCAGTGAATTTCAGGGGCCGGGGGGCTACACCTTC.

This clonotype occurred a few times. The CDR3 loop is CASSLTQGTETYEQYV. The CDR3 region has the DNA TGCGCCAGCAGCCTCACTCAAGGGACAGAAACCTACGAGCAGTACGTC. The chain carries TRBV5-1 and TRBJ2-7, with 7 bases that match TRBD1. Germline V CDR1 and CDR2: SGHRS, YFSETQ. V trimming: 4 bases; J trimming: 2 bases; junction bases outside the gene matches: 12. The length of the CDR3 is 16 residues.

This clonotype was detected a few times. The chain has TRBV30 and TRBJ2-1; D is unclear. This CDR3 is built from 14 residues. Germline lookup yields CDR1 GTSNPN and CDR2 SVGIG (reference sequence). The ends were cut back, 5 bases at V and 8 bases at J, with 19 bases in the middle. CDR3: CAWAPGPQWHEQFF. CDR3 sequence (DNA): TGTGCCTGGGCCCCGGGCCCACAATGGCATGAGCAGTTCTTC.